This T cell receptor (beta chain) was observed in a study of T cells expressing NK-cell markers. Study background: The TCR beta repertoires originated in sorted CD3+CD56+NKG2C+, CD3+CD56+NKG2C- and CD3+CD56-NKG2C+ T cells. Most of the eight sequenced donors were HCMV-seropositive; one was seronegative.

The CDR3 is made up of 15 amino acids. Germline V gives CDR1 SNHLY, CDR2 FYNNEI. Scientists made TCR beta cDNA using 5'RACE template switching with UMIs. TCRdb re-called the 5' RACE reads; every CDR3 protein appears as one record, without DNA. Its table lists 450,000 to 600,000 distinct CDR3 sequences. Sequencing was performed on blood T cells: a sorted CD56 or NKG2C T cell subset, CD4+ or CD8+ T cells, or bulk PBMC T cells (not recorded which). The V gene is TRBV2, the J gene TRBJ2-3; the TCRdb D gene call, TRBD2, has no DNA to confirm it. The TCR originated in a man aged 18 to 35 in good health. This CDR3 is CASRARDSRTDTQYF.